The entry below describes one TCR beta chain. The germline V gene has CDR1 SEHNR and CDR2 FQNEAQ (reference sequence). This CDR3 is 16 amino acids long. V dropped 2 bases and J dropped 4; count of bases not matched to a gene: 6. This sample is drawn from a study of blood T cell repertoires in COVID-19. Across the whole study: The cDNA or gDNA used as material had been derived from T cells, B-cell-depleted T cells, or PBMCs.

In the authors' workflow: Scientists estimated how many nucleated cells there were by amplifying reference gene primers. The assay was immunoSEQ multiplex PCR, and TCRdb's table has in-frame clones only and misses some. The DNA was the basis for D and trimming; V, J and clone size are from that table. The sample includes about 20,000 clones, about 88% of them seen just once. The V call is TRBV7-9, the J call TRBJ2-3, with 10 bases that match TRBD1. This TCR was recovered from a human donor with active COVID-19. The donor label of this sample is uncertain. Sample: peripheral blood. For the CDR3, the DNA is TGTGCCAGCAGCTTACGTGGGACAGGGGTTGCAGATACGCAGTATTTT. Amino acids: CASSLRGTGVADTQYF.